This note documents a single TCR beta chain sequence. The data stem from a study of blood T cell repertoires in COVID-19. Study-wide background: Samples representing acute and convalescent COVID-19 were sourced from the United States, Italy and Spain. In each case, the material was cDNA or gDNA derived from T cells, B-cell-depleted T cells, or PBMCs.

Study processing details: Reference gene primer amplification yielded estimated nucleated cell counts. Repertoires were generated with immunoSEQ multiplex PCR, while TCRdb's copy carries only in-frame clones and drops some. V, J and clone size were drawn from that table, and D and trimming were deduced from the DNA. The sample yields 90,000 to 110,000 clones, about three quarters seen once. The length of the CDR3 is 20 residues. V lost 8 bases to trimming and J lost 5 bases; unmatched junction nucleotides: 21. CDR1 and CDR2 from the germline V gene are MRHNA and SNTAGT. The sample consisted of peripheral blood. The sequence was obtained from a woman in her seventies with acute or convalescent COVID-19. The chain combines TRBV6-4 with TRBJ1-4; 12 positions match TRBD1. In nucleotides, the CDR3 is TGTGCCAGCGTACATAGCCGGGACAGGGGGCAAGAGACGACAAATGAAAAACTGTTTTTT. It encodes CASVHSRDRGQETTNEKLFF.